This T cell receptor (beta chain) derives from a study of control samples from healthy donors and cancer patients. Sequenced by immunoSEQ multiplex PCR; TCRdb stores in-frame clones only, minus some. Here the sample spans about 140,000 clones, 85% to 95% being singletons. Per the germline V gene, CDR1 is MGHRA and CDR2 is YSYEKL. CDR3 length: 15 residues. V gave up 2 bases and J gave up 2 bases, with 9 bases separating them. This sequence joins TRBV4-1 and TRBJ2-2; possibly TRBD1 for D (6 bases). The receptor's source is a man aged 40-55 years in good health. The material sequenced was blood. Here the CDR3 DNA reads TGCGCCAGCAGCCAACCGGGACACAACACCGGGGAGCTGTTTTTT. This sequence encodes CASSQPGHNTGELFF.